This TCR beta chain was recovered during a study of regulatory T cells in long-lasting Graves disease. The V segment lost 4 bases and the J segment 7 bases; nucleotides outside the gene matches: 11. CDR1 is SGHTA and CDR2 is FQGTGA in the germline V gene. CDR3 size: 16 residues. In building TCR beta libraries, iRepertoire HTBI primers were used together with Arm-PCR of CDR3 regions. Using its own MiXCR run on the multiplex PCR reads, TCRdb lists one record per CDR3 protein. The repertoire consists of approximately 350,000 distinct CDR3 sequences, with roughly 25% occurring once and the leading ten covering approximately 27%. Indicated time point: persistent/refractory GD, antithyroid drugs over 5 years with positive TRAb. Making the TCR library involved RNA that had been extracted from PBMCs.

Sample: peripheral blood mononuclear cells (PBMCs), taken when the disease was refractory, from a patient treated with antithyroid drugs. This clonotype was sampled from a woman in her 40s with Graves disease. The chain employs TRBV7-3 and TRBJ2-1; TRBD2 matches at 9 bases. CDR3 DNA: TGTGCCAGCAGCTCGGGAGCGGGAGGCGTCAGGAATGAGCAGTTCTTC. Its protein product is CASSSGAGGVRNEQFF.